The clone carrying this T cell receptor (beta chain) has just a few counts. What it binds is not known. Produced via immunoSEQ multiplex PCR; TCRdb's table is partial and in-frame only. Here the sample spans about 28,000 clones, about four fifths being singletons. The source of the sample is a study of OX40 agonist ivuxolimab in advanced cancers. Study context: Cancers in dose escalation were hepatocellular, melanoma, renal cell and head and neck. Partial responses were achieved by three patients, of whom one had hepatocellular carcinoma and two had cutaneous melanoma.

Overall study findings and caveats: Researchers report that CD8+ T cells had, on average, more expanded clones than CD4+.

The CDR3 totals 14 residues. Per the germline V gene, CDR1 is LNHDA and CDR2 is SQIVND (reference sequence). Trimming removed 5 bases at V and 6 bases at J, with 16 bases between. The rearrangement links TRBV19 to TRBJ1-2, with D tentatively TRBD1 (6 bases). Sequencing used CD4+ or CD8+ T cells sorted from blood, obtained in a trial of the OX40 agonist ivuxolimab. This receptor was taken from an adult with an advanced solid tumor such as melanoma, head and neck, liver or kidney cancer. The CDR3 sequence: CASSPRQALDGYTF. CDR3 sequence (DNA): TGTGCCAGTAGTCCGAGACAGGCCCTGGATGGCTACACCTTC.